The 16 T cell receptor beta chains below were found in one sample sequenced in a study of prognosis after radiotherapy for stage I lung cancer. Multiplex PCR in two rounds served to amplify TCR beta CDR3 from genomic DNA. Amplification during the initial PCR round employed primers specific to each TRBV and TRBJ gene. TCRdb used MiXCR to reprocess the multiplex PCR reads, holding one entry per CDR3 protein. The sample contains roughly 20,000 distinct CDR3 sequences, around 40% of which appear only once. The sequencing here drew on PBMCs, taken before or after stereotactic body radiation therapy (not recorded which). These receptors were obtained from a donor at least 50 years old with non-small cell lung cancer.

Comments on this clonotype: A far bigger clonotype differs at one base, so this is likely a read error. J is TRBJ2-1 and V is TRBV6-9, with no clear D. The germline CDR1 and CDR2 sequences are MNHGY and SVAAGI. V lost 3 bases to trimming and J lost 10 bases, with 10 bases between them. This CDR3 region has 12 residues. The CDR3, as DNA: TGTGCCAGCAGTTACGAGTTGACAGAGCAGTTCTTC. Protein sequence: CASSYELTEQFF.

This clonotype appeared many times. The rearrangement joins TRBV7-8 to TRBJ2-2; D uncertain. Trimming left V 3 bases short and J 6 bases short, with 11 bases between. From germline, CDR1 is SGHVS and CDR2 FQNEAQ. This CDR3 has 14 amino acids. In DNA form, the CDR3 reads TGTGCCAGCAGCTTCGCGATGCTGGCCGGGGAGCTGTTTTTT. Amino acid sequence: CASSFAMLAGELFF.

In this sample, this clonotype turned up many times. The CDR3 DNA follows: TGTGCCAGCAGTTTTGTGAGCGGGAGGTCCTACGAGCAGTACTTC. This gives the protein CASSFVSGRSYEQYF. The chain uses TRBV28 and TRBJ2-7; 9 bases match TRBD2. J gave up 1 base and V 3 bases, and 4 bases lay outside the gene matches. CDR1 is MDHEN and CDR2 is SYDVKM in the germline V gene. This CDR3 is built from 15 residues. Full variable domain (missing parts from reference TRBV28 and TRBJ2-7): DVKVTQSSRYLVKRTGEKVFLECVQDMDHENMFWYRQDPGLGLRLIYFSYDVKMKEKGDIPEGYSVSREKKERFSLILESASTNQTSMYLCASSFVSGRSYEQYFGPGTRLTVT.

Regarding this clonotype: A much more abundant neighbour one base away suggests this may be a read error. The rearrangement joins TRBV20-1 to TRBJ1-1, with a weak D call TRBD1 (5 bases). CDR3 length: 14 residues. Between the trimmed V and J ends, which lost 1 base and 0 bases, there was a span of 9 bases. Germline V gene lookup returns CDR1 DFQATT and CDR2 SNEGSKA (reference sequence). The CDR3 reads CSARGDSMNTEAFF. The CDR3 DNA follows: TGCAGTGCTAGAGGGGACTCGATGAACACTGAAGCTTTCTTT.

In regard to this clonotype: Given a much more abundant clone one base away, this may be a read error. The V and J genes are TRBV6-2 or TRBV6-3 and TRBJ2-5, with 9 bases identical to TRBD1. Germline V lookup: CDR1 MNHEY, CDR2 SVGEGT. The CDR3 totals 16 residues. The J segment lost 5 bases and the V segment lost 6 bases, leaving 13 bases of the junction unmatched. In DNA, the CDR3 is TGTGCCAGCAGACCCGACAGGGGGGCCCCTGGGGAGACCCAGTACTTC. Translated, it gives CASRPDRGAPGETQYF.

This chain uses TRBV6-2 or TRBV6-3 with TRBJ1-2; D gene unclear. From germline, CDR1 is MNHEY and CDR2 SVGEGT. V gave up 6 bases and J gave up 1 base, with 6 bases separating them. The CDR3 has 12 residues. Written as DNA, the CDR3 is TGTGCCAGCAGACCTTATAACTATGGCTACACCTTC. As protein: CASRPYNYGYTF.

The table lists this clonotype with many counts. The rearrangement joins TRBV9 to TRBJ2-2; D not resolved. The length of the CDR3 is 12 residues. Trimming pared 3 bases from V and 6 bases from J, leaving 6 bases between. Germline-derived CDR1 and CDR2 are SGDLS and YYNGEE. CDR3 in amino acids: CASSDKPGELFF. Written as DNA, the CDR3 is TGTGCCAGCAGCGACAAACCCGGGGAGCTGTTTTTT.

In the case of this clonotype: Given a far larger clone just one base away, this is likely a sequencing read error. V is TRBV11-2 and J is TRBJ2-1, with D perhaps TRBD2 (6 bases). CDR1 and CDR2 from the germline V gene are SGHAT and FQNNGV. The CDR3 loop spans 13 amino acids. The CDR3 DNA follows: TGTGCCAGCAGCTTCGCGGACTACAGTGAGCAGTTCTTC. This translates into CASSFADYSEQFF.

This rearrangement joins TRBV6-2 or TRBV6-3 to TRBJ1-2, with TRBD1 as a possible D gene (5 bases). The CDR3 covers 13 residues. Trimming left V 6 bases short and J 3 bases short, with 11 bases between. CDR1 MNHEY and CDR2 SVGEGT come from the germline V gene. This CDR3 is CASSPGPDYGYTF. The CDR3 DNA is TGTGCCAGCAGCCCGGGACCAGACTATGGCTACACCTTC.

This clonotype has at least ten counts. The V and J genes are TRBV9 and TRBJ2-2; D call uncertain. Trimming removed 4 bases from V and 7 bases from J, with 11 bases in between. Germline V gene sequence: CDR1 SGDLS, CDR2 YYNGEE. The CDR3 loop spans 13 amino acids. The chain's CDR3 is CASSSVGNGELFF. Here the CDR3 DNA reads TGTGCCAGCAGCTCCGTCGGTAACGGGGAGCTGTTTTTT.

The rearrangement joins TRBV6-5 to TRBJ2-7, with unresolved D. V gave up 2 bases and J gave up 0 bases, with 11 bases separating them. Germline V gives CDR1 MNHEY, CDR2 SVGAGI. The CDR3 consists of 15 residues. The CDR3: CASSYLCDNSYEQYF. CDR3 DNA: TGTGCCAGCAGTTACCTCTGTGACAACTCCTACGAGCAGTACTTC.

By share of the sample, this clonotype is medium-sized (0.01 to 0.1%). This sequence joins TRBV5-1 and TRBJ1-2; D possibly corresponds to TRBD1 (5 bases). Trimming shortened V by 4 bases and J by 0 bases, and 7 bases separated the two germline ends. The CDR3 contains 13 residues. The germline V gene encodes CDR1 SGHRS and CDR2 YFSETQ. CDR3 residues: CASSDSANYGYTF. DNA for the CDR3: TGCGCCAGCAGCGACAGTGCTAACTATGGCTACACCTTC.

This clonotype has just a few counts. The likely explanation is a read error, given a far larger clone one base away. The chain joins TRBV6-2 or TRBV6-3 to TRBJ1-5; D uncertain. The CDR3 contains 16 residues. V shed 0 bases and J shed 7 bases, with 16 bases lying between them. Germline lookup yields CDR1 MNHEY and CDR2 SVGEGT. The CDR3 here is CASSYSKSGRRQPQHF. CDR3 in DNA: TGTGCCAGCAGTTACTCGAAGAGTGGGCGCAGACAGCCCCAGCATTTT.

This clonotype is categorized as medium-sized. The chain has TRBV7-9 and TRBJ2-6, with 8 nucleotides matching TRBD1. Unmatched junction bases numbered 5, after V lost 4 bases and J lost 0 bases. Germline assignment: CDR1 SEHNR and CDR2 FQNEAQ (reference sequence). The CDR3 consists of 17 residues. CDR3 sequence (DNA): TGTGCCAGCAGCTCGGGACAGGCTGACTCTGGGGCCAACGTCCTGACTTTC. It yields the protein CASSSGQADSGANVLTF. Full variable domain (rest looked up from reference TRBV7-9 and TRBJ2-6): DTGVSQNPRHKITKRGQNVTFRCDPISEHNRLYWYRQTLGQGPEFLTYFQNEAQLEKSRLLSDRFSAERPKGSFSTLEIQRTEQGDSAMYLCASSSGQADSGANVLTFGAGSRLTVL.

In its sample, this clonotype was seen many times. The V gene is TRBV6-5, the J gene TRBJ1-5; tentatively, D is TRBD1 (6 bases). Germline CDR1 and CDR2: MNHEY and SVGAGI. This CDR3 contains 14 residues. The V end was cut by 2 bases, the J end by 6 bases, with 11 bases between. In DNA form, the CDR3 reads TGTGCCAGCAGTTACGGGGGCGCGGGTCAGCCCCAGCATTTT. Amino acid sequence: CASSYGGAGQPQHF.

This clonotype was recorded at least ten times. This could be a read error, since a much larger clone is one nucleotide away. In DNA form, the CDR3 reads TGTGCCAGCAGCCGGGACCCCTACAATGAGCAGTTCTTC. As protein: CASSRDPYNEQFF. The chain recombines TRBV27 with TRBJ2-1; tentatively, D is TRBD1 or TRBD2 (5 bases each). Germline assignment: CDR1 MNHEY and CDR2 SMNVEV (reference sequence). V shed 6 bases and J shed 2 bases, with 8 bases lying between them. This CDR3 region has 13 residues.